Below are 4 T cell receptor beta chains sequenced from a single sample in a study of blood T cell repertoires in COVID-19. Some clones are missing from TCRdb's copy, which holds only in-frame ones; the method was immunoSEQ multiplex PCR. The profile shows about 110,000 clones, 70% to 80% of them singletons. Material for sequencing was peripheral blood. These receptors originate from an older man with COVID-19, enrolled during active disease.

This clone was recorded a few times. The chain joins TRBV2 to TRBJ2-1; D might be TRBD1 (5 bases). The CDR3 is 12 amino acids. V was cut by 6 bases and J by 2 bases, with 5 bases left in between. Germline loops: CDR1 SNHLY, CDR2 FYNNEI. Here the CDR3 reads CASRDTYNEQFF. DNA of the CDR3: TGTGCCAGCAGGGACACCTACAATGAGCAGTTCTTC.

This clone appeared a few times. The genes are TRBV7-8 and TRBJ2-1; TRBD2 might be the D (6 bases). V was trimmed by 3 bases and J by 8 bases, leaving 20 bases between them. CDR1 is SGHVS and CDR2 is FQNEAQ in the germline V gene. The CDR3 has 16 residues. In DNA form, the CDR3 reads TGTGCCAGCAGCTTCCCGGGACTCCCGGAAGGCCATGAGCAGTTCTTC. This sequence encodes CASSFPGLPEGHEQFF. The variable domain in full, with the rest retrieved from reference TRBV7-8 and TRBJ2-1, is GAGVSQSPRYKVAKRGQDVALRCDPISGHVSLFWYQQALGQGPEFLTYFQNEAQLDKSGLPSDRFFAERPEGSVSTLKIQRTQQEDSAVYLCASSFPGLPEGHEQFFGPGTRLTVL.

The chain couples TRBV6-5 to TRBJ1-1, with D tentatively TRBD1 (6 bases). The germline gives CDR1 MNHEY, CDR2 SVGAGI. The V and J ends lost 4 bases and 0 bases respectively, with 12 bases between them. This CDR3 is built from 15 residues. The CDR3: CASSSWTALNTEAFF. In DNA, the CDR3 is TGTGCCAGCAGTTCCTGGACAGCCTTGAACACTGAAGCTTTCTTT.

The rearrangement links TRBV3-1 (or the pseudogene TRBV3-2) to TRBJ1-3; maybe TRBD1 (5 bases). Germline V gene lookup returns CDR1 LGHDT and CDR2 YNNKEL (reference sequence). With 5 bases removed from V and 4 bases from J, the gap between germline ends came to 15 bases. There are 15 residues in the CDR3. CDR3 sequence reads: CASSYPAGRGNTIYF. The CDR3 DNA reads as TGTGCCAGCAGCTACCCCGCAGGGCGAGGAAACACCATATATTTT.